This TCR beta chain is from a study of CD8 T cells in ankylosing spondylitis (dated by TCRdb to the late 2010s). Turning to the overall study: T cell receptor beta repertoires were profiled in healthy donors and ankylosing spondylitis patients so that disease-linked TCR variants could be found. Peripheral blood was sampled, and synovial fluid was additionally collected from ankylosing spondylitis patients. The full study cohort comprised about 24 ankylosing spondylitis patients and 110 or so healthy donors. The paper's findings and limits, for the study overall: A TCR beta motif of 8 or 9 highly homologous amino acid variants appeared characteristic of blood from ankylosing spondylitis patients. Some TCR beta motif variants had previously been reported in synovial fluid and blood of reactive arthritis patients, which suggested common disease-initiation mechanisms. The disease-linked clones were reported as significantly enriched in matched synovial fluid samples from ankylosing spondylitis patients. The disease-linked clones showed a CD8+ phenotype and occurred at relatively low frequencies in peripheral blood.

This clonotype has ten or more counts. Its antigen is unknown. No clone much larger than this one lies a single base away; base qualities are absent. Sequencing instrument: Illumina HiSeq 2500. Quantitative 5'-RACE with molecular barcodes was the method used to prepare the TCR beta libraries. The study's own analysis went as follows. To identify disease-linked TCR variants, a new computational method was used, one built on a probabilistic model of VDJ rearrangement. TCRdb applied fastp at Q25 and MiXCR to the public reads, then kept only in-frame beta chains. Each CDR3 protein gets just one entry, which takes the most common genes and DNA from the rows behind it. TCRdb's processing, not the authors', yielded these V and J calls. The sample has fewer than 550,000 distinct CDR3 sequences on record, approximately 5.3% of them singletons. Under 4.5% of the sample goes to the ten largest clones. The CDR3 measures 16 amino acids from cysteine to phenylalanine. Only the CDR3 portion is preserved as DNA: 48 bases, with reading frame beginning at the first base. V is reduced by 0 bases and J by 2 bases, leaving a spacing of 12 bases between them. The germline V gene gives CDR1 as LGHNA and CDR2 as YSLEER.

The TCR comes from a male donor with ankylosing spondylitis. The chain is encoded by TRBV4-3 joined to TRBJ2-3; possibly the D gene is TRBD2, per 6 matching bases. Sequenced material: blood, either unsorted or a sorted T cell fraction (not recorded which). The CDR3 has the sequence CASSQDLAGITDTQYF. The DNA sequence is TGCGCCAGCAGCCAAGATCTCGCGGGAATCACAGATACGCAGTATTTT.